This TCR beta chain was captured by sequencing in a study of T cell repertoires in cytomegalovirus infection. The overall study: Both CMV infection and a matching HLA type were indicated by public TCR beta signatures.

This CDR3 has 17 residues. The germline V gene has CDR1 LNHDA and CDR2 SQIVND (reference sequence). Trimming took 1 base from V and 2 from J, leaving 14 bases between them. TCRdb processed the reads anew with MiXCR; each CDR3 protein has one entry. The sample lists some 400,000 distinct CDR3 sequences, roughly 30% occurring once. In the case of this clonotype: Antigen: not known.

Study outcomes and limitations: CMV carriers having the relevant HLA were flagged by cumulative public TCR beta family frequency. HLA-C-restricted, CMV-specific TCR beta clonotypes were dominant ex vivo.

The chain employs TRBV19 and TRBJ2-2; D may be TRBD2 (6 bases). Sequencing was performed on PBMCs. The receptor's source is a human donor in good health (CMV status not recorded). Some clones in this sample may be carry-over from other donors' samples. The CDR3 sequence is CASSIAPGTFNTGELFF. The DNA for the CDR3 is TGTGCCAGTAGTATAGCTCCCGGGACTTTTAACACCGGGGAGCTGTTTTTT.